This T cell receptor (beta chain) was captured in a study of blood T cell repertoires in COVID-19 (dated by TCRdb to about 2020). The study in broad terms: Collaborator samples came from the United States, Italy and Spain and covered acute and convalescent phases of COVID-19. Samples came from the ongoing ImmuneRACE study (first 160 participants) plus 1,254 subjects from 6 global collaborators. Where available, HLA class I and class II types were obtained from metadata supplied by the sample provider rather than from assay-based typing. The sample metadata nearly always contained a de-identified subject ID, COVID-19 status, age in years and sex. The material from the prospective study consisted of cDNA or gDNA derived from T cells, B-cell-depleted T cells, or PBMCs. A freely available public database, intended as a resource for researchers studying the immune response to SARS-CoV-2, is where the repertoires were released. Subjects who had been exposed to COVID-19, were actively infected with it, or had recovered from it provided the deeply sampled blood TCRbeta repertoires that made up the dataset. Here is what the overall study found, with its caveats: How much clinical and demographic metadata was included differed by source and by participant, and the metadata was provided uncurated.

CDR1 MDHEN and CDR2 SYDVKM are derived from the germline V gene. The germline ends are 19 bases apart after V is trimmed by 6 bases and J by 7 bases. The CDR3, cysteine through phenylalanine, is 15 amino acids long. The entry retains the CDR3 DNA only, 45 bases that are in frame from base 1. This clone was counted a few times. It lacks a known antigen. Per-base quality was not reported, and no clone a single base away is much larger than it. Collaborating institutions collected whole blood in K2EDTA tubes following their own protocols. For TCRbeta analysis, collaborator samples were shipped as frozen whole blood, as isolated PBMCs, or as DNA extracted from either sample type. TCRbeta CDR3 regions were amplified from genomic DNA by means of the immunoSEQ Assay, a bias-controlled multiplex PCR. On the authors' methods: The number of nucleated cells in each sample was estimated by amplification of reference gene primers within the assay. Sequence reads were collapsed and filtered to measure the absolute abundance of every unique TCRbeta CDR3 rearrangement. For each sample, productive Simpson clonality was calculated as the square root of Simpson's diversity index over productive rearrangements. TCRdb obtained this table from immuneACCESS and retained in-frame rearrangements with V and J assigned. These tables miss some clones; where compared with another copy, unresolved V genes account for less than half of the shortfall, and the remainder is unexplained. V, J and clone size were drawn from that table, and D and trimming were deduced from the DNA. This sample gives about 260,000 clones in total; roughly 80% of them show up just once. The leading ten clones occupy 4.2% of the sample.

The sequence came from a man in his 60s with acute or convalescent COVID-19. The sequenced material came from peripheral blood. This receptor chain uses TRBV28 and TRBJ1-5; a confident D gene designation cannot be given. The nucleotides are TGTGCCAGCAGCCCGACTGCCTTACTCAGACAGCCCCAGCATTTT. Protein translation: CASSPTALLRQPQHF.